This TCR beta chain was sequenced for a study of tumor-infiltrating lymphocytes in primary liver carcinoma. Study-wide points: Blood trailed tumors significantly in top-250-clone fraction (p = 0.039).

The study extracted blood RNA from unsorted whole blood and also extracted germline DNA. Blood samples of four milliliters were drawn preoperatively. The CDR3 spans 17 residues. The germline V gene encodes CDR1 SGHNT and CDR2 YENEEA. Trimming left V 4 bases short and J 6 bases short, with 22 bases between. Total RNA (around 500 ng) served as template for TCR beta cDNA synthesis primed by a constant-region primer. Three nested multiplex PCR rounds, a slightly modified ARM-PCR method, built the TCR beta libraries. Forward primers for TRBV1-TRBV30 and a C-beta reverse primer served the first two PCR rounds, at roughly 10 cycles each. TCRdb recomputed calls from the multiplex PCR reads with MiXCR, one row per CDR3 protein. This table has about 210,000 distinct CDR3 sequences, approximately 64% appearing once. Comments on this clonotype: The antigen is not known. The CDR3 carries no conserved terminal phenylalanine or tryptophan, so it likely arises from a read error.

This TCR was recovered from a woman aged 55-69 years with primary liver carcinoma and hepatitis B virus infection. V is TRBV11-3 and J is TRBJ2-1; a weak D match, TRBD2 (7 bases). Sequenced material: peripheral blood. The CDR3 is CASSSRGARSMGNEQFL. Here the CDR3 DNA reads TGTGCCAGCAGCTCACGGGGGGCGCGGAGCATGGGCAATGAGCAGTTCCTC.